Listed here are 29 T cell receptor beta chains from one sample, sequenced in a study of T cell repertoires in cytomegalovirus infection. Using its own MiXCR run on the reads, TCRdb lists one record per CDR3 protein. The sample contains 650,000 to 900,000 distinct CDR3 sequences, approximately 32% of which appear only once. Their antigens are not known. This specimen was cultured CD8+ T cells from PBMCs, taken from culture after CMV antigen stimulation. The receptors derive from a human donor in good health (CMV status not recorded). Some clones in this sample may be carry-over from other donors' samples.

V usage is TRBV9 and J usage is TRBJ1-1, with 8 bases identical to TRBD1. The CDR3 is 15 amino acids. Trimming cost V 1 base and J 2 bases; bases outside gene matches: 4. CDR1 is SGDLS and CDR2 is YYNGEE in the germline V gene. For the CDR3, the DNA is TGTGCCAGCAGCGTATGGGACAGGCCAAACACTGAAGCTTTCTTT. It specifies CASSVWDRPNTEAFF. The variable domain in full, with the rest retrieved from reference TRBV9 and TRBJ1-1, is DSGVTQTPKHLITATGQRVTLRCSPRSGDLSVYWYQQSLDQGLQFLIQYYNGEERAKGNILERFSAQQFPDLHSELNLSSLELGDSALYFCASSVWDRPNTEAFFGQGTRLTVV.

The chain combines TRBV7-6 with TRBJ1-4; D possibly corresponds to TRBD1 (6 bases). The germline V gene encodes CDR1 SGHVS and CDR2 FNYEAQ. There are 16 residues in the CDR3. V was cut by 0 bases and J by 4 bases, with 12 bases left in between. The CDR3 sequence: CASSLAVGGVNEKLFF. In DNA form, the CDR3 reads TGTGCCAGCAGCTTAGCCGTGGGGGGCGTTAATGAAAAACTGTTTTTT.

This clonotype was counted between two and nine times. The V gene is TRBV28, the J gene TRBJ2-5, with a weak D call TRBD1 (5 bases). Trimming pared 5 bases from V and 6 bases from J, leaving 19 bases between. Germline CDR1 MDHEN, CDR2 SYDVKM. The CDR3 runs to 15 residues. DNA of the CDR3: TGTGCCAGCAGTCTTGCCCCCAGGGTAAAAAAGACCCAGTACTTC. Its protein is CASSLAPRVKKTQYF.

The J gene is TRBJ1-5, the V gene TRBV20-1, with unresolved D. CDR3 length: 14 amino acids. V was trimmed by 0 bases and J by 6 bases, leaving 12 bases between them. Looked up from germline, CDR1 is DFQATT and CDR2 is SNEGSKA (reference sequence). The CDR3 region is CSARDKRVSQPQHF. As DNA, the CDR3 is TGCAGTGCTAGAGATAAAAGGGTGTCTCAGCCCCAGCATTTT.

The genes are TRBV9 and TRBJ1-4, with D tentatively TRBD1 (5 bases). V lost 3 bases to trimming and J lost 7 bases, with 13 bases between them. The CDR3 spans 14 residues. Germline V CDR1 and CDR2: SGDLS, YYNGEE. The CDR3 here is CASSADSRSEKLFF. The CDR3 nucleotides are TGTGCCAGCAGCGCCGACAGCAGAAGTGAAAAACTGTTTTTT. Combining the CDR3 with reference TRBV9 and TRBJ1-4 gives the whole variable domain DSGVTQTPKHLITATGQRVTLRCSPRSGDLSVYWYQQSLDQGLQFLIQYYNGEERAKGNILERFSAQQFPDLHSELNLSSLELGDSALYFCASSADSRSEKLFFGSGTQLSVL.

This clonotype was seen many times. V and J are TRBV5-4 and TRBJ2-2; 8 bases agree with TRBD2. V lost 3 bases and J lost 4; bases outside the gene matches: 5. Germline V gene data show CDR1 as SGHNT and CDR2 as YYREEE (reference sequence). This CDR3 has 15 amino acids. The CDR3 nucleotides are TGTGCCAGCAGCTGGAGCGGGGGCTTCACCGGGGAGCTGTTTTTT. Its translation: CASSWSGGFTGELFF.

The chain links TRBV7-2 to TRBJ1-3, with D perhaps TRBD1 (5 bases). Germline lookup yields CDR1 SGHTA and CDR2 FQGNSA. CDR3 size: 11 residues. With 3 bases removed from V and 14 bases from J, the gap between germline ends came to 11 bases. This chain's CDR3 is CASSLKGALYF. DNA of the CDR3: TGTGCCAGCAGCTTGAAAGGGGCCCTATATTTT.

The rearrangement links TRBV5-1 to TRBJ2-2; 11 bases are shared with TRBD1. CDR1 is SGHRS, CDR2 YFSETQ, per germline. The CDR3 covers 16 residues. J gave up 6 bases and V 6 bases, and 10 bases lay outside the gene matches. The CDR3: CASTDRGRILPGELFF. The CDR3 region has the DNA TGCGCCAGCACGGACAGGGGGCGAATTCTCCCCGGGGAGCTGTTTTTT.

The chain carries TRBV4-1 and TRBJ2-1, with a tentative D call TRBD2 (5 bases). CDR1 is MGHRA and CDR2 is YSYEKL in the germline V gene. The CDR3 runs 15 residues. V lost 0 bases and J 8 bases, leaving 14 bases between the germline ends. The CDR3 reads CASSQEDSRPHEQFF. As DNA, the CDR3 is TGCGCCAGCAGCCAAGAGGACTCTAGACCGCATGAGCAGTTCTTC.

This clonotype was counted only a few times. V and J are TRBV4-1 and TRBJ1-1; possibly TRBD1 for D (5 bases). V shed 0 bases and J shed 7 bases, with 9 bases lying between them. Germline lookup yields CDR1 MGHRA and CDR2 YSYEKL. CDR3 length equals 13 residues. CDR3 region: CASSQDPTVEAFF. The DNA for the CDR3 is TGCGCCAGCAGCCAAGACCCGACAGTTGAAGCTTTCTTT.

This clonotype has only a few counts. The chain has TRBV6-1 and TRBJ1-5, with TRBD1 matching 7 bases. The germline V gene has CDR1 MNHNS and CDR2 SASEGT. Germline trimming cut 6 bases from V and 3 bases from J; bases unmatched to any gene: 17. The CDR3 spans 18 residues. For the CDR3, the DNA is TGTGCCAGCAGACCTTTCAGCCTACAGGGGTGGGACAATCAGCCCCAGCATTTT. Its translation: CASRPFSLQGWDNQPQHF.

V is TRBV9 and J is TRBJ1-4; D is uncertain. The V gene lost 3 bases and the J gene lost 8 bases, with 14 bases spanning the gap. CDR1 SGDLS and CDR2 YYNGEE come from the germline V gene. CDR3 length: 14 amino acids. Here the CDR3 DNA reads TGTGCCAGCAGCGCTCTCCGACCGGCCGAAAAACTGTTTTTT. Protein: CASSALRPAEKLFF.

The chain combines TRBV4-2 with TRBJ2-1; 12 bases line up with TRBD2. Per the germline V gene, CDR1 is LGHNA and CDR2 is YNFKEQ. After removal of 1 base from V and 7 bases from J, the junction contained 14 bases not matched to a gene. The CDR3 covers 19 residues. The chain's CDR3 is CASSQVLTSGGRGRNEQFF. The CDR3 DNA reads TGTGCCAGCAGCCAAGTACTGACTAGCGGGGGTCGCGGGAGAAATGAGCAGTTCTTC.

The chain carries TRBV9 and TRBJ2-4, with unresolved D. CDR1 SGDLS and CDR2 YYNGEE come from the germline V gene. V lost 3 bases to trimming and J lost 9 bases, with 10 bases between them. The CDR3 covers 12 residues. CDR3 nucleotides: TGTGCCAGCAGCGCTCAAGAAAGCATTCAGTACTTC. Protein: CASSAQESIQYF.

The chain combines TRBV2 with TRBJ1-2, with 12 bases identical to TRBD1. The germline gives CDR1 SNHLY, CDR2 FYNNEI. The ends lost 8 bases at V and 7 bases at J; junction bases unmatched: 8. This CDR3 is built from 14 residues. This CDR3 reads CASGPGTGGFGYTF. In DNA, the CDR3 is TGTGCCAGCGGACCCGGGACAGGGGGCTTTGGCTACACCTTC.

This chain's CDR3 is CASSFRGVNTGELFF. The CDR3 bases are TGTGCCAGCAGCTTCAGGGGCGTGAACACCGGGGAGCTGTTTTTT. The genes are TRBV9 and TRBJ2-2, with D possibly matching TRBD1 (6 bases). The CDR3 loop spans 15 amino acids. V lost 4 bases and J 1 base, leaving 11 bases between the germline ends. The V gene's germline CDR1 is SGDLS and CDR2 YYNGEE.

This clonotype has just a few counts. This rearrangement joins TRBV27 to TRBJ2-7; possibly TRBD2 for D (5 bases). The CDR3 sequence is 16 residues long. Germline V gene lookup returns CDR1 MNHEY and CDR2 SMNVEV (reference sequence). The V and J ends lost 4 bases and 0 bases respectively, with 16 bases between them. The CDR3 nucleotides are TGTGCCAGCAGTTCCCCCGGACGGGGTGTCTCCTACGAGCAGTACTTC. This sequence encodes CASSSPGRGVSYEQYF.

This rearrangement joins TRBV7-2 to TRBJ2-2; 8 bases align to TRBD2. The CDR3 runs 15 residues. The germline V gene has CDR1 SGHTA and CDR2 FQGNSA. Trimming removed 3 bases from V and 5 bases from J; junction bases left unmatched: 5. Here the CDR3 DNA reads TGTGCCAGCAGCTTCTATGGCGGGGGGACCGGGGAGCTGTTTTTT. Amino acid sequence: CASSFYGGGTGELFF.

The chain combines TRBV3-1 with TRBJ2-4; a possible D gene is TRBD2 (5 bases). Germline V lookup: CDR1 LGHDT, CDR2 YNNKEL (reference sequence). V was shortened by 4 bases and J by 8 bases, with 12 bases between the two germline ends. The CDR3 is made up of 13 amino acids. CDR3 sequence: CASSRVEEDIQYF. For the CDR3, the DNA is TGTGCCAGCAGCCGGGTGGAGGAGGACATTCAGTACTTC.

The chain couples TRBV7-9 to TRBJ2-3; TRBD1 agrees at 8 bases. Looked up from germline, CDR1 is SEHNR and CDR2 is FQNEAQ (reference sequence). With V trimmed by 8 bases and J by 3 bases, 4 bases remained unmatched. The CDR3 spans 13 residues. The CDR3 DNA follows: TGTGCCAGCCAGGGGGCAGCGACAGATACGCAGTATTTT. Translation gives CASQGAATDTQYF. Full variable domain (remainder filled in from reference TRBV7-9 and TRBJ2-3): DTGVSQNPRHKITKRGQNVTFRCDPISEHNRLYWYRQTLGQGPEFLTYFQNEAQLEKSRLLSDRFSAERPKGSFSTLEIQRTEQGDSAMYLCASQGAATDTQYFGPGTRLTVL.

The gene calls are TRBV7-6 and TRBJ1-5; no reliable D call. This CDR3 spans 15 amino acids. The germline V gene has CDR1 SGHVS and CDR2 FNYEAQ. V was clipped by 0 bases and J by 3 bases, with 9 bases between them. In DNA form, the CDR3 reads TGTGCCAGCAGCTTAGCGAAGGGTCCCAATCAGCCCCAGCATTTT. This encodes CASSLAKGPNQPQHF.

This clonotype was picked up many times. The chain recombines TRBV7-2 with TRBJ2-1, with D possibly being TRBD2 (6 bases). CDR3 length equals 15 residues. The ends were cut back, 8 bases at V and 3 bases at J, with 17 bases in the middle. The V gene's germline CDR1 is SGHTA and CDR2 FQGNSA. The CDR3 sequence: CASRGGERVYNEQFF. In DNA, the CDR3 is TGTGCCAGCCGGGGCGGGGAGCGGGTCTACAATGAGCAGTTCTTC. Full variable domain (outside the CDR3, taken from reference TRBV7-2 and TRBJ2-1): GAGVSQSPSNKVTEKGKDVELRCDPISGHTALYWYRQSLGQGLEFLIYFQGNSAPDKSGLPSDRFSAERTGGSVSTLTIQRTQQEDSAVYLCASRGGERVYNEQFFGPGTRLTVL.

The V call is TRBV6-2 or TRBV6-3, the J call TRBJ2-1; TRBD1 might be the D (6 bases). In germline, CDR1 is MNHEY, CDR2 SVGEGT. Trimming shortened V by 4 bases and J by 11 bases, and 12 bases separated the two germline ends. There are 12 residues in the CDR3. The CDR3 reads CASSSQGIKQFF. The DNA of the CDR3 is TGTGCCAGCAGTTCCCAGGGGATTAAGCAGTTCTTC.

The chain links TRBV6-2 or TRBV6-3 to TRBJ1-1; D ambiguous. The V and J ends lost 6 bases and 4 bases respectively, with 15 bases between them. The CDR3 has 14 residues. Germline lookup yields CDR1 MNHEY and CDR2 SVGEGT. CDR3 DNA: TGTGCCAGCAGCCCCAAAAGTTGGGGCACTGAAGCTTTCTTT. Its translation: CASSPKSWGTEAFF.

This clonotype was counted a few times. The CDR3 is CATSGSLSANYGYTF. CDR3 sequence (DNA): TGTGCCACCAGCGGGAGTCTTTCAGCCAACTATGGCTACACCTTC. The chain couples TRBV15 to TRBJ1-2; D is unclear. The germline V and J ends were trimmed by 5 bases and 2 bases, with 15 bases remaining between them. The CDR3 contains 15 residues. CDR1 LNHNV and CDR2 YYDKDF come from the germline V gene (reference sequence).

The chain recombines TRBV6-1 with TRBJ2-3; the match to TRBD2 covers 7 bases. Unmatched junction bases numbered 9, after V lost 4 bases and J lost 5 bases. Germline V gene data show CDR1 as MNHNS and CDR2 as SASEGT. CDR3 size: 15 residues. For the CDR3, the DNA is TGTGCCAGCAGTGGAGCGGGGAGTCTTATAGATACGCAGTATTTT. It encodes CASSGAGSLIDTQYF.

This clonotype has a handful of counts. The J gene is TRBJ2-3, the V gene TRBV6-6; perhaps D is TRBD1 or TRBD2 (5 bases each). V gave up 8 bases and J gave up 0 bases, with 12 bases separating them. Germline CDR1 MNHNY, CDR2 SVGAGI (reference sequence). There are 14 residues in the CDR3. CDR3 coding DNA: TGTGCCAGCGTTCAGGGAGCTAGCACAGATACGCAGTATTTT. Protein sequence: CASVQGASTDTQYF.

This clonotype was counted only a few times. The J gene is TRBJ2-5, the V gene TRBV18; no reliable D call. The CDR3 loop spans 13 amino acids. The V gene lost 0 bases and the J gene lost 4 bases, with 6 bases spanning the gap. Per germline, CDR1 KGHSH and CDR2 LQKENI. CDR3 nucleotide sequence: TGTGCCAGCTCACCACCGGTCCCAGAGACCCAGTACTTC. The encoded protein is CASSPPVPETQYF.

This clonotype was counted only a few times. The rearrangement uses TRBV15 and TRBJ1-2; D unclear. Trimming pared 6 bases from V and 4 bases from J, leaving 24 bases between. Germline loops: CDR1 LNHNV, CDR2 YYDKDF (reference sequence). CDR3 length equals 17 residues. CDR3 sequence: CATSTGVAPLTTYGYTF. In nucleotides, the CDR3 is TGTGCCACCAGTACGGGAGTGGCACCCCTGACGACCTATGGCTACACCTTC.